The present T cell receptor (beta chain) was sequenced within a study of cytomegalovirus exposure and HLA in healthy donors. Method: immunoSEQ multiplex PCR; TCRdb's copy keeps in-frame clones and lacks some. The table includes 150,000 to 200,000 clones, approximately 85% detected once. The length of the CDR3 is 13 residues. CDR1 and CDR2 from the germline V gene are SGHAT and FQNNGV. V dropped 5 bases and J dropped 7; count of bases not matched to a gene: 3. The receptor was derived from a woman aged 18 to 35 in good health and CMV-seronegative. The rearrangement uses TRBV11-2 and TRBJ1-4; 8 bases line up with TRBD1. The source material was PBMCs. The CDR3 bases are TGTGCCAGCAGCCGGACAGGGACTGAAAAACTGTTTTTT. This encodes CASSRTGTEKLFF.